The 24 T cell receptor beta chains listed next were all sequenced from one sample in a study of beta chain features in type 1 diabetes. The study, taken as a whole, reports: Among all four CD4+ subsets, Type 1 diabetes patients had TCRB CDR3s that were moderately but significantly shorter.

Investigators reverse transcribed all isolated RNA, so they sequenced expressed TCRB transcripts. The table came from immunoSEQ multiplex PCR; TCRdb's copy has only in-frame clones and leaves some out. The table shows hundreds of thousands of clones, with approximately 14% occurring only once. These receptors lack a known antigen. Sequencing input: naive CD4+ T cells from blood. The source is a young man with type 1 diabetes.

The chain joins TRBV5-1 to TRBJ1-1, with D possibly being TRBD1 (6 bases). Germline V lookup: CDR1 SGHRS, CDR2 YFSETQ. CDR3 length: 14 amino acids. V was pared by 3 bases and J by 3 bases, with 12 bases between. DNA of the CDR3: TGCGCCAGCAGCTCGGACAGCTCGTACACTGAAGCTTTCTTT. Protein product: CASSSDSSYTEAFF.

Only a few counts were recorded for this clone. The chain combines TRBV10-3 with TRBJ2-5; 9 bases agree with TRBD1. The CDR3 is 13 residues long. Germline values: CDR1 ENHRY, CDR2 SYGVKD. J lost 2 bases, V lost 7 bases, and 2 bases had no gene match. The CDR3 DNA sequence: TGTGCCATCACGGACAGGGGTCAAGAGACCCAGTACTTC. This codes for CAITDRGQETQYF.

V gene TRBV7-9 combines with J gene TRBJ2-2; a possible D gene is TRBD2 (5 bases). The germline V and J ends were trimmed by 2 bases and 4 bases, with 11 bases remaining between them. Per the germline V gene, CDR1 is SEHNR and CDR2 is FQNEAQ (reference sequence). This CDR3 has 15 residues. CDR3 nucleotides: TGTGCCAGCAGCTTATTAGGTGGGAGCACCGGGGAGCTGTTTTTT. Residues: CASSLLGGSTGELFF.

A few counts support this clone. This chain connects TRBV6-5 to TRBJ2-1; D may be TRBD1 (6 bases). With 2 bases removed from V and 5 bases from J, the gap between germline ends came to 16 bases. Germline V gene sequence: CDR1 MNHEY, CDR2 SVGAGI. There are 16 residues in the CDR3. In nucleotides, the CDR3 is TGTGCCAGCAGTTACGCCGGTCGGACAGCTCACAATGAGCAGTTCTTC. Translating gives CASSYAGRTAHNEQFF.

This sequence joins TRBV11-1 and TRBJ2-3; no clear D gene. This CDR3 has 15 residues. CDR1 SGHAT and CDR2 FQDESV come from the germline V gene (reference sequence). Deletions cut 5 bases from V and 4 bases from J, with 16 bases between. The CDR3 reads CASSPLSGVADTQYF. As DNA, the CDR3 is TGTGCCAGCAGCCCCCTATCGGGTGTCGCAGATACGCAGTATTTT.

The chain combines TRBV15 with TRBJ2-7, with TRBD2 as a possible D gene (6 bases). Germline V gene sequence: CDR1 LNHNV, CDR2 YYDKDF (reference sequence). There are 17 residues in the CDR3. Trimming cost V 0 bases and J 3 bases, with 18 bases left between them. CDR3 DNA sequence: TGTGCCACCAGCAGAGACCGTACCGGGACTGCCATCTACGAGCAGTACTTC. It encodes CATSRDRTGTAIYEQYF.

The V gene is TRBV5-4, the J gene TRBJ1-2, with 8 bases lining up with TRBD1. Germline values: CDR1 SGHNT, CDR2 YYREEE (reference sequence). The CDR3 runs 14 residues. Germline trimming cut 4 bases from V and 5 bases from J; bases unmatched to any gene: 7. CDR3 sequence: CASSTDRAGYGYTF. CDR3 bases: TGTGCCAGCAGCACGGACAGGGCTGGGTATGGCTACACCTTC.

This clone was seen a handful of times. This chain joins TRBV5-4 and TRBJ2-1, with a weak D call TRBD1 (5 bases). V was clipped by 4 bases and J by 6 bases, with 11 bases between them. Germline V gives CDR1 SGHNT, CDR2 YYREEE (reference sequence). This CDR3 has 13 amino acids. CDR3 amino acids: CASSQDNLNEQFF. Written as DNA, the CDR3 is TGTGCCAGCAGCCAGGACAACCTCAATGAGCAGTTCTTC.

V is TRBV6-1 and J is TRBJ1-1; TRBD1 might be the D (6 bases). The CDR3 consists of 14 residues. V was cut by 7 bases and J by 1 base, with 13 bases left in between. Germline V lookup: CDR1 MNHNS, CDR2 SASEGT. CDR3 in amino acids: CASNTGTWNTEAFF. The CDR3 nucleotides read TGTGCCAGCAACACAGGGACCTGGAACACTGAAGCTTTCTTT.

This clone turned up a few times. The chain links TRBV9 to TRBJ2-5; 9 bases align to TRBD2. CDR3 size: 15 residues. Per germline, CDR1 SGDLS and CDR2 YYNGEE. V lost 4 bases to trimming and J lost 4 bases; unmatched junction nucleotides: 8. CDR3 bases: TGTGCCAGCAGCCCGCATAGCGGGAGATTAGAGACCCAGTACTTC. As protein: CASSPHSGRLETQYF.

There are a few counts of this clone. The chain joins TRBV30 to TRBJ2-5; D perhaps matches TRBD2 (6 bases). Between the trimmed V and J ends, which lost 0 bases and 7 bases, there was a span of 15 bases. The CDR3 length is 14 residues. Germline V gives CDR1 GTSNPN, CDR2 SVGIG (reference sequence). For the CDR3, the DNA is TGTGCCTGGAGTGTACGGAGGAGGAGGGGGACCCAGTACTTC. It is translated as CAWSVRRRRGTQYF.

This sequence joins TRBV6-1 and TRBJ2-1; TRBD2 aligns across 7 bases. CDR3 length: 15 residues. V was pared by 7 bases and J by 4 bases, with 10 bases of the junction left unmatched. Germline-derived CDR1 and CDR2 are MNHNS and SASEGT. CDR3: CASIEVGRGYNEQFF. The CDR3 region has the DNA TGTGCCAGCATTGAGGTAGGGCGGGGGTACAATGAGCAGTTCTTC.

With regard to this clone: Other nucleotide sequences from this sample produce the same CDR3. V and J are TRBV7-2 and TRBJ1-1; TRBD1 might be the D (6 bases). Germline V gene sequence: CDR1 SGHTA, CDR2 FQGNSA. The CDR3 has 13 residues. V was trimmed by 4 bases and J by 2 bases, leaving 8 bases between them. CDR3: CASSSQGNTEAFF. DNA of the CDR3: TGTGCCAGCAGCTCACAGGGAAACACTGAAGCTTTCTTT.

J is TRBJ2-2 and V is TRBV5-6; possible D gene TRBD1, 5 bases. Per the germline V gene, CDR1 is SGHDT and CDR2 is YYEEEE. The germline V and J ends were trimmed by 4 bases and 3 bases, with 13 bases remaining between them. The CDR3 contains 15 residues. The CDR3 loop reads CASSLPGRHTGELFF. CDR3 coding DNA: TGTGCCAGCAGCCTTCCAGGGCGCCACACCGGGGAGCTGTTTTTT.

This clone was picked up a small number of times. The chain employs TRBV18 and TRBJ2-7, with 8 bases lining up with TRBD2. CDR1 KGHSH and CDR2 LQKENI come from the germline V gene. Trimming removed 4 bases from V and 0 bases from J; junction bases left unmatched: 2. The CDR3 is made up of 14 amino acids. The CDR3 loop is CASSLAGSSYEQYF. DNA of the CDR3: TGTGCCAGCTCACTAGCGGGGAGCTCCTACGAGCAGTACTTC.

Only a few counts were recorded for this clone. J is TRBJ2-4 and V is TRBV9; possible D gene TRBD2, 6 bases. Trimming shortened V by 4 bases and J by 5 bases, and 10 bases separated the two germline ends. CDR1 is SGDLS and CDR2 is YYNGEE in the germline V gene. The CDR3 sequence is 13 residues long. CDR3 bases: TGTGCCAGCAGCCCCGGGGGTGAAAACATTCAGTACTTC. Translation gives CASSPGGENIQYF.

This chain links TRBV7-3 with TRBJ2-1; 11 bases match TRBD2. Germline trimming cut 4 bases from V and 3 bases from J; bases unmatched to any gene: 2. The CDR3 sequence is 15 residues long. The V gene's germline CDR1 is SGHTA and CDR2 FQGTGA. CDR3 nucleotides: TGTGCCAGCAGCTACGGGACTAGCGGCTACAATGAGCAGTTCTTC. This sequence encodes CASSYGTSGYNEQFF.

A few counts support this clone. The DNA for the CDR3 is TGTGCCAGCAGCGCCCCGGGGGGCACTCCGTACTTC. Protein: CASSAPGGTPYF. The chain has TRBV7-2 and TRBJ2-7; D perhaps matches TRBD2 (7 bases). Trimming shortened V by 5 bases and J by 12 bases, and 17 bases separated the two germline ends. In germline, CDR1 is SGHTA, CDR2 FQGNSA. The CDR3 runs to 12 residues.

This clone was observed a few times. This chain connects TRBV7-8 to TRBJ1-1; D remains unclear. V was cut by 5 bases and J by 7 bases, with 11 bases left in between. CDR3 length: 12 residues. CDR1 is SGHVS, CDR2 FQNEAQ, per germline. The CDR3 is CASSTRQFEAFF. CDR3 DNA: TGTGCCAGCAGCACTCGACAATTTGAAGCTTTCTTT.

In nucleotides, the CDR3 is TGTGCCAGCTCACCATCAAGCGAGAACACTGAAGCTTTCTTT. It encodes CASSPSSENTEAFF. V usage is TRBV18 and J usage is TRBJ1-1; D call uncertain. CDR3 length: 14 amino acids. CDR1 is KGHSH, CDR2 LQKENI, per germline. Trimming shortened V by 2 bases and J by 1 base, and 8 bases separated the two germline ends.

The sample holds a few counts of this clone. The gene calls are TRBV11-2 and TRBJ2-4; 10 bases are a match to TRBD2. CDR3 length equals 16 residues. CDR1 is SGHAT, CDR2 FQNNGV, per germline. J gave up 3 bases and V 4 bases, and 6 bases lay outside the gene matches. The chain's CDR3 is CASSSLRTSGKNIQYF. CDR3 nucleotide sequence: TGTGCCAGCAGCTCCCTAAGGACTAGCGGCAAAAACATTCAGTACTTC.

Only a few counts were recorded for this clone. The genes are TRBV6-5 and TRBJ2-7, with TRBD2 matching 9 bases. The CDR3 runs to 13 residues. The V segment lost 4 bases and the J segment 7 bases; nucleotides outside the gene matches: 5. Germline V gene data show CDR1 as MNHEY and CDR2 as SVGAGI. In DNA, the CDR3 is TGTGCCAGCAGTTGGGGCGGGAGGGGGGAGCAGTACTTC. It codes for CASSWGGRGEQYF.

V and J are TRBV28 and TRBJ2-3; 13 bases align to TRBD2. The V gene's germline CDR1 is MDHEN and CDR2 SYDVKM. Trimming removed 6 bases from V and 3 bases from J; junction bases left unmatched: 6. CDR3 length: 16 residues. CDR3 protein: CASRTSGRASTDTQYF. CDR3 DNA sequence: TGTGCCAGCAGAACTAGCGGGAGGGCCTCGACAGATACGCAGTATTTT.

Only a few counts were recorded for this clone. The chain's CDR3 is CASIQGNTGELFF. The CDR3, as DNA: TGTGCCAGCATTCAGGGGAACACCGGGGAGCTGTTTTTT. The J gene is TRBJ2-2, the V gene TRBV28; D possibly corresponds to TRBD1 (5 bases). Germline V gene data show CDR1 as MDHEN and CDR2 as SYDVKM. The V and J ends lost 7 bases and 1 base respectively, with 7 bases between them. This CDR3 comprises 13 residues.